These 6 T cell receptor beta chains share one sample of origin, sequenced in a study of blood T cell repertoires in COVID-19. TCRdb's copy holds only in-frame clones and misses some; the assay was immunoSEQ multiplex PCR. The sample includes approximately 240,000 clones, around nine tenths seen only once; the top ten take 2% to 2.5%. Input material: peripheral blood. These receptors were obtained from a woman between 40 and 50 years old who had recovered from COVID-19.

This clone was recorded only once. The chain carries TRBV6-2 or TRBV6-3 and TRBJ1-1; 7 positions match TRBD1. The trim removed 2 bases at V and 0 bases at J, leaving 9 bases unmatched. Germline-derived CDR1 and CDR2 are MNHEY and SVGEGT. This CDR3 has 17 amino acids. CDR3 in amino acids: CASSYTTDRVMNTEAFF. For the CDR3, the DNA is TGTGCCAGCAGTTACACCACCGACAGGGTCATGAACACTGAAGCTTTCTTT.

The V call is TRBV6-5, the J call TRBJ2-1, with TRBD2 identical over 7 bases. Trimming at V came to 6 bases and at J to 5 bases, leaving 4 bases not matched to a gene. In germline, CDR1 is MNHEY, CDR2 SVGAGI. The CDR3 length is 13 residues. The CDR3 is CASSLAVHNEQFF. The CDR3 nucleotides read TGTGCCAGCAGCCTAGCGGTTCACAATGAGCAGTTCTTC.

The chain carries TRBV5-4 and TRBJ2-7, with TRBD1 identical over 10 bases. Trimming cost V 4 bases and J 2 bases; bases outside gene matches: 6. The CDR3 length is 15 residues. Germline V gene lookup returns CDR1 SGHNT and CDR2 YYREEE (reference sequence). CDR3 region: CASSTWDRGTYEQYF. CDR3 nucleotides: TGTGCCAGCAGCACTTGGGACAGGGGAACCTACGAGCAGTACTTC. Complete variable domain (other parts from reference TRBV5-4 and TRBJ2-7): ETGVTQSPTHLIKTRGQQVTLRCSSQSGHNTVSWYQQALGQGPQFIFQYYREEENGRGNFPPRFSGLQFPNYSSELNVNALELDDSALYLCASSTWDRGTYEQYFGPGTRLTVT.

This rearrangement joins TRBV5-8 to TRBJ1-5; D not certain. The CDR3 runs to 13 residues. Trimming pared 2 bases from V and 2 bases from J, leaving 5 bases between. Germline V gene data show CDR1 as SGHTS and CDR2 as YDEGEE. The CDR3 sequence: CASSFLGNQPQHF. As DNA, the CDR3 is TGTGCCAGCAGCTTTCTCGGCAATCAGCCCCAGCATTTT.

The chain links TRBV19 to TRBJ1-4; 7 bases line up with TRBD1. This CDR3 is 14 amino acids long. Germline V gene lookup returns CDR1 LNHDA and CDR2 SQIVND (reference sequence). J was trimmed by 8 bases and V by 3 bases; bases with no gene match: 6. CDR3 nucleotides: TGTGCCAGTAGTATTCAGGGGGTTGGGGAAAAACTGTTTTTT. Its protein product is CASSIQGVGEKLFF.

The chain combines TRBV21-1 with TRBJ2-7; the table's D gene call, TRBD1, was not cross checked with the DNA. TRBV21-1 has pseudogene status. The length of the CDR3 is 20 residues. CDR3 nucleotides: TGTGCCAGCAGCCCTGGGACAGGTCTGAGGTCTTCGTCCCCGCCATACGAGCAGTACTTC. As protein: CASSPGTGLRSSSPPYEQYF.